Sequencing of this TCR beta chain was carried out in a study of early T cells in non-severe SARS-CoV-2 infection. Via MiXCR, TCRdb re-called the 5' RACE reads, giving one row per CDR3 protein. The sample lists 70,000 to 90,000 distinct CDR3 sequences, about 14% seen once, with 9.5% to 15% in the top ten. The specimen was whole blood. The clonotype originates from an adult who was a healthcare worker with PCR-confirmed SARS-CoV-2 infection or an uninfected control (not recorded which).

CDR3 sequence reads: CASSTGQEIGYTF. In DNA form, the CDR3 reads TGTGCCAGCTCAACGGGACAGGAGATTGGCTACACCTTC. The rearrangement links TRBV18 to TRBJ1-2; 8 bases align to TRBD1. Per the germline V gene, CDR1 is KGHSH and CDR2 is LQKENI. J lost 7 bases, V lost 5 bases, and 6 bases had no gene match. The CDR3 totals 13 residues.